The 32 T cell receptor beta chains below come from one sample, sequenced in a study of beta chain features in type 1 diabetes. Isolated RNA was reverse transcribed in full, so expressed TCRB transcripts were sequenced. Produced via immunoSEQ multiplex PCR; TCRdb's table is partial and in-frame only. The sample comprises about 250,000 clones, roughly an eighth of which are singletons, and about 0.026% rests with the top ten. The sequencing input was naive CD4+ T cells from blood. The receptors were sampled from a woman aged 40 to 50 in good health.

The chain has TRBV2 and TRBJ1-4; possibly TRBD1 for D (5 bases). CDR3 size: 15 residues. Germline CDR1 and CDR2: SNHLY and FYNNEI. The V end was cut by 2 bases, the J end by 1 base, with 8 bases between. The CDR3 DNA reads TGTGCCAGCAGTGAAATGGGGGGAACTAATGAAAAACTGTTTTTT. It is translated as CASSEMGGTNEKLFF.

The chain uses TRBV6-6 and TRBJ1-2, with D possibly TRBD1 on 6 matching bases. V was clipped by 3 bases and J by 8 bases, with 19 bases between them. The CDR3 spans 15 residues. Per the germline V gene, CDR1 is MNHNY and CDR2 is SVGAGI (reference sequence). The CDR3 loop is CASSYYIRAGDGYTF. In DNA form, the CDR3 reads TGTGCCAGCAGTTATTATATCCGGGCAGGGGACGGCTACACCTTC.

This clone was recorded a few times. V is TRBV6-1 and J is TRBJ1-5, with D tentatively TRBD1 (5 bases). Between the trimmed V and J ends, which lost 8 bases and 4 bases, there was a span of 12 bases. This CDR3 contains 13 residues. CDR1 is MNHNS, CDR2 SASEGT, per germline. CDR3 in amino acids: CASGAGSNQPQHF. CDR3 DNA sequence: TGTGCCAGCGGGGCAGGCTCTAATCAGCCCCAGCATTTT.

CDR3 DNA sequence: TGTGCCAGCAGCTTAGTGCGGGGCAAAAACATTCAGTACTTC. Its translation is CASSLVRGKNIQYF. V usage is TRBV7-2 and J usage is TRBJ2-4, with D perhaps matching TRBD2 (6 bases). Trimming stripped 1 base from V and 3 bases from J, with 7 bases between. CDR1 and CDR2 (germline): SGHTA, FQGNSA. The CDR3 loop spans 14 amino acids.

This clone was detected a few times. This chain joins TRBV10-1 and TRBJ2-5, with 7 positions matching TRBD2. The length of the CDR3 is 15 residues. Germline CDR1 WNHNN, CDR2 SYGVQD (reference sequence). Trimming cost V 5 bases and J 2 bases; bases outside gene matches: 8. The CDR3: CASSRFLGLQETQYF. The CDR3 region has the DNA TGCGCCAGCAGTCGTTTTTTGGGACTACAAGAGACCCAGTACTTC.

The chain couples TRBV7-8 to TRBJ2-5; 8 positions match TRBD2. J was trimmed by 0 bases and V by 5 bases; bases with no gene match: 2. The CDR3 consists of 14 residues. The germline gives CDR1 SGHVS, CDR2 FQNEAQ. CDR3 in DNA: TGTGCCAGCAGCAAACTAGCGGACCAAGAGACCCAGTACTTC. Its translation is CASSKLADQETQYF.

The rearrangement uses TRBV21-1 and TRBJ2-1; the table gives TRBD1 as D, unverified against the DNA. TRBV21-1 is shown as a pseudogene. The CDR3 length is 16 residues. DNA for the CDR3: TGTGCCAGCAGCAAAGGGGCCGGCAACTCCTACAATGAGCAGTTCTTC. Translating it yields CASSKGAGNSYNEQFF.

This clone was seen a handful of times. V and J are TRBV5-4 and TRBJ2-1, with 8 positions matching TRBD1. Trimming at V came to 2 bases and at J to 10 bases, leaving 2 bases not matched to a gene. Germline CDR1 and CDR2: SGHNT and YYREEE (reference sequence). The CDR3 consists of 12 residues. The CDR3: CASSLQGVEQFF. The CDR3 bases are TGTGCCAGCAGCTTACAGGGGGTGGAGCAGTTCTTC.

This clone was observed a few times. This chain links TRBV2 with TRBJ1-5; 7 bases align to TRBD1. This CDR3 is built from 17 residues. Germline V gene sequence: CDR1 SNHLY, CDR2 FYNNEI. Trimming removed 3 bases from V and 3 bases from J; junction bases left unmatched: 11. CDR3 sequence reads: CASSDSVDRSLNQPQHF. The CDR3 coding sequence is TGTGCCAGCAGTGATTCGGTGGACAGGTCCCTCAATCAGCCCCAGCATTTT.

This clone has more than one count but fewer than ten. This rearrangement joins TRBV11-2 to TRBJ2-5, with 10 nucleotides matching TRBD2. The CDR3 runs to 17 residues. V lost 1 base to trimming and J lost 5 bases; unmatched junction nucleotides: 10. The V gene's germline CDR1 is SGHAT and CDR2 FQNNGV. The CDR3 reads CASSLGASGGTLETQYF. The CDR3 DNA follows: TGTGCCAGCAGCTTAGGCGCTAGCGGGGGAACATTGGAGACCCAGTACTTC.

The chain carries TRBV6-5 and TRBJ2-7; D is perhaps TRBD2 (7 bases). Germline V gene sequence: CDR1 MNHEY, CDR2 SVGAGI. CDR3 length equals 13 residues. V lost 8 bases and J lost 3, with 14 bases in between. CDR3 loop: CASRGAGVYEQYF. CDR3 DNA: TGTGCCAGCCGGGGGGCAGGGGTCTACGAGCAGTACTTC.

This clone was seen a few times. The chain uses TRBV6-1 and TRBJ2-3; D remains unclear. The CDR3 spans 17 residues. V was pared by 2 bases and J by 0 bases, with 15 bases between. Germline V gene data show CDR1 as MNHNS and CDR2 as SASEGT. CDR3 sequence: CASSELLSNPSTDTQYF. In nucleotides, the CDR3 is TGTGCCAGCAGTGAATTACTTTCTAACCCTAGCACAGATACGCAGTATTTT.

This clone was counted between two and nine times. V usage is TRBV18 and J usage is TRBJ2-1; weak D call: TRBD1 (6 bases). Germline V gene lookup returns CDR1 KGHSH and CDR2 LQKENI. The CDR3 consists of 13 residues. V dropped 5 bases and J dropped 10 bases, with 15 bases sitting between them. This CDR3 is CASSVKGEQEQFF. The CDR3 bases are TGTGCCAGCTCAGTAAAGGGGGAACAGGAGCAGTTCTTC.

This clone has just a few counts. The gene calls are TRBV19 and TRBJ1-2; D call uncertain. Trimming cost V 6 bases and J 1 base, with 18 bases left between them. Germline V gives CDR1 LNHDA, CDR2 SQIVND (reference sequence). This CDR3 spans 16 amino acids. For the CDR3, the DNA is TGTGCCAGTAGCCGACTGCAGAGAAACAATAACTATGGCTACACCTTC. Translation: CASSRLQRNNNYGYTF.

This chain connects TRBV4-2 to TRBJ2-3; 7 nucleotides align to TRBD2. The V and J ends lost 3 bases and 1 base, in that order; junction bases with no gene match: 4. Germline values: CDR1 LGHNA, CDR2 YNFKEQ. The CDR3 loop spans 15 amino acids. This CDR3 is CASSQESGGTDTQYF. DNA for the CDR3: TGTGCCAGCAGCCAGGAGAGCGGGGGCACAGATACGCAGTATTTT.

The rearrangement uses TRBV9 and TRBJ2-3, with D perhaps matching TRBD1 (6 bases). Per the germline V gene, CDR1 is SGDLS and CDR2 is YYNGEE. This CDR3 region has 15 residues. Trimming pared 4 bases from V and 6 bases from J, leaving 18 bases between. CDR3 in amino acids: CASSPSIRGLDTQYF. The CDR3, as DNA: TGTGCCAGCAGCCCCAGCATCAGGGGCCTGGATACGCAGTATTTT.

This clone was counted a few times. The chain joins TRBV29-1 to TRBJ1-2; possibly TRBD1 for D (6 bases). The CDR3 runs 11 residues. Germline CDR1 SQVTM, CDR2 ANQGSEA. Deletions cut 5 bases from V and 4 bases from J, with 8 bases between. The CDR3 region is CSVPGAYGYTF. Here the CDR3 DNA reads TGCAGCGTTCCAGGGGCCTATGGCTACACCTTC.

The genes are TRBV7-2 and TRBJ2-5; 10 nucleotides match TRBD2. The CDR3 extends over 14 amino acids. From germline, CDR1 is SGHTA and CDR2 FQGNSA. V lost 5 bases and J lost 2; bases outside the gene matches: 2. The CDR3 DNA is TGTGCCAGCAGCCCAGCGGGGGGGCAAGAGACCCAGTACTTC. Amino acids: CASSPAGGQETQYF.

This rearrangement joins TRBV10-1 to TRBJ1-1; 7 bases map to TRBD1. The CDR3 runs to 13 residues. V gave up 5 bases and J gave up 7 bases; unmatched junction bases: 7. Per germline, CDR1 WNHNN and CDR2 SYGVQD (reference sequence). The chain's CDR3 is CASSLRTGGEAFF. The CDR3 DNA is TGCGCCAGCAGTCTAAGGACAGGCGGTGAAGCTTTCTTT.

Only a few counts were recorded for this clone. The rearrangement joins TRBV6-5 to TRBJ2-1, with D uncertain. The V end lost 5 bases, the J end lost 10 bases, and 12 bases lay between the germline ends. Germline V CDR1 and CDR2: MNHEY, SVGAGI. CDR3 length: 12 amino acids. The CDR3 sequence is CASSRVFGEQFF. The CDR3 nucleotides are TGTGCCAGCAGTAGAGTTTTCGGGGAGCAGTTCTTC.

This clone was counted only a few times. The genes are TRBV6-6 and TRBJ2-1, with D possibly matching TRBD2 (6 bases). From germline, CDR1 is MNHNY and CDR2 SVGAGI (reference sequence). The CDR3 runs to 12 residues. Trimming left V 10 bases short and J 3 bases short, with 10 bases between. CDR3 nucleotides: TGTGCCACCACCGGGGGCTACAATGAGCAGTTCTTC. This codes for CATTGGYNEQFF.

This clone appeared a few times. The V gene is TRBV5-1, the J gene TRBJ1-2, with 8 nucleotides matching TRBD1. This CDR3 has 14 residues. J was trimmed by 6 bases and V by 7 bases; bases with no gene match: 11. Germline CDR1 and CDR2: SGHRS and YFSETQ. The CDR3 DNA reads as TGCGCCAGCGGGCCCACAGGGGGTTTAGATGGCTACACCTTC. This encodes CASGPTGGLDGYTF.

The chain carries TRBV29-1 and TRBJ1-2; D call uncertain. V was clipped by 8 bases and J by 1 base, with 11 bases between them. Germline CDR1 is SQVTM and CDR2 is ANQGSEA. CDR3 length equals 12 residues. CDR3 sequence: CSPGPINYGYTF. The CDR3 nucleotides are TGCAGCCCTGGCCCGATTAACTATGGCTACACCTTC.

The rearrangement joins TRBV11-2 to TRBJ2-2; 7 bases fit TRBD1. The junction had 9 bases not matched to a gene; V was cut back by 1 base and J by 7 bases. Germline CDR1 SGHAT, CDR2 FQNNGV. The CDR3 length is 16 residues. CDR3 coding DNA: TGTGCCAGCAGCTTAGGGGGGACAGCCCTCGGCGGGGAGCTGTTTTTT. It specifies CASSLGGTALGGELFF. The full variable domain, rest sourced from reference TRBV11-2 and TRBJ2-2, is EAGVAQSPRYKIIEKRQSVAFWCNPISGHATLYWYQQILGQGPKLLIQFQNNGVVDDSQLPKDRFSAERLKGVDSTLKIQPAKLEDSAVYLCASSLGGTALGGELFFGEGSRLTVL.

This chain joins TRBV7-2 and TRBJ1-2, with D unresolved. The CDR3 consists of 14 residues. The ends were cut back, 0 bases at V and 7 bases at J, with 12 bases in the middle. Germline CDR1 and CDR2: SGHTA and FQGNSA. The DNA of the CDR3 is TGTGCCAGCAGCTTAGCCGGAGGGCTGGGTGGCTACACCTTC. This sequence encodes CASSLAGGLGGYTF.

The chain carries TRBV7-2 and TRBJ2-7; TRBD1 aligns across 7 bases. Losses at the gene ends were 4 bases for V and 6 bases for J; bases not matched to a gene: 0. This CDR3 has 11 residues. The germline gives CDR1 SGHTA, CDR2 FQGNSA. The CDR3 sequence: CASSSGGEQYF. The CDR3 DNA follows: TGTGCCAGCAGCTCAGGGGGCGAGCAGTACTTC.

This clone came up a few times. The chain joins TRBV5-1 to TRBJ1-1; 10 bases fit TRBD1. The trim removed 6 bases at V and 3 bases at J, leaving 5 bases unmatched. The V gene's germline CDR1 is SGHRS and CDR2 YFSETQ. This CDR3 region has 14 residues. The CDR3 region has the DNA TGCGCCAGCACAACGACAGGGGGCCACACTGAAGCTTTCTTT. It yields the protein CASTTTGGHTEAFF.

This clone was detected a few times. The chain carries TRBV18 and TRBJ2-2; 7 bases map to TRBD2. V lost 0 bases and J lost 3; bases outside the gene matches: 4. The CDR3 length is 16 residues. Germline-derived CDR1 and CDR2 are KGHSH and LQKENI. CDR3: CASSPPSGRDTGELFF. The CDR3 nucleotides read TGTGCCAGCTCACCACCCTCAGGGAGGGACACCGGGGAGCTGTTTTTT.

The chain is built from TRBV4-1 and TRBJ1-5, with TRBD1 matching 9 bases. Germline V CDR1 and CDR2: MGHRA, YSYEKL. Trimming at V came to 4 bases and at J to 2 bases, leaving 9 bases not matched to a gene. The CDR3 runs 17 residues. The CDR3 bases are TGCGCCAGCAGCCCGACACAGGGGGCTTTTGGCAATCAGCCCCAGCATTTT. Its protein is CASSPTQGAFGNQPQHF.

The sample holds a few counts of this clone. V usage is TRBV7-9 and J usage is TRBJ1-6; no firm D call. V lost 2 bases, J lost 13 bases, and 18 bases lay in between. The CDR3 covers 15 residues. CDR1 is SEHNR, CDR2 FQNEAQ, per germline (reference sequence). DNA for the CDR3: TGTGCCAGCAGCTTAATTGGTTTGTCGCCCCGGCCCCTCCACTTT. It yields the protein CASSLIGLSPRPLHF.

This chain uses TRBV5-6 with TRBJ1-1; 9 bases fit TRBD1. CDR3 length equals 16 residues. The ends lost 1 base at V and 3 bases at J; junction bases unmatched: 7. Per germline, CDR1 SGHDT and CDR2 YYEEEE. CDR3 protein: CASSLTGQGRDTEAFF. The CDR3 nucleotides read TGTGCCAGCAGCTTGACGGGACAGGGCCGAGACACTGAAGCTTTCTTT.

This clone came up a few times. V usage is TRBV29-1 and J usage is TRBJ2-7, with 12 positions matching TRBD2. The CDR3 consists of 14 residues. Germline V CDR1 and CDR2: SQVTM, ANQGSEA. V lost 1 base and J lost 5; bases outside the gene matches: 3. The CDR3 loop reads CSVEALAGGDEQYF. The DNA for the CDR3 is TGCAGCGTTGAAGCACTAGCGGGGGGTGACGAGCAGTACTTC.